This TCR beta chain was profiled in a study of T cell repertoires in cytomegalovirus infection. The overall study: It can be stated that public TCR beta signatures indicated CMV infection as well as a matching HLA type. Regarding the study as a whole: CMV-specific TCR beta clonotypes restricted by HLA-C dominated the ex vivo response. Carriers of CMV and the relevant HLA type were discriminated by public TCR beta frequency.

V was pared by 2 bases and J by 1 base, with 15 bases between. This CDR3 contains 17 residues. CDR1 is SEHNR and CDR2 is FQNEAQ in the germline V gene (reference sequence). MiXCR, run by TCRdb on the reads, gives a single entry per CDR3 protein. Altogether about 490,000 distinct CDR3 sequences are present, 26% being singletons, with the ten largest covering about 13%. Concerning this clonotype: Antigen unknown.

The V and J genes are TRBV7-9 and TRBJ2-1; D is perhaps TRBD2 (6 bases). Material for sequencing was PBMCs. The receptor was derived from a human donor in good health (CMV status not recorded). Some clones in this sample may be carry-over from other donors' samples. This chain's CDR3 is CASSLSFAGSSYNEQFF. As DNA, the CDR3 is TGTGCCAGCAGCTTAAGTTTTGCCGGGAGTTCCTACAATGAGCAGTTCTTC.